This T cell receptor beta chain was profiled in a study of OX40 agonist ivuxolimab in advanced cancers. Study overall: Patients in dose escalation had liver, melanoma, kidney or head and neck cancers. Having had anti-PD-1, anti-PD-L1 or anti-CTLA-4 therapy before was allowed, and roughly 40% had some.

Findings and caveats of the study: People who partly responded at 0.1-3.0 mg/kg had some of the least clonal expansion seen. On average, CD8+ T cells had more expanded clones than CD4+.

With respect to this clone: Its specificity is not known.

Assay: immunoSEQ multiplex PCR; the TCRdb copy retains only in-frame clones and omits some. In the table there are over 45,000 clones, around 85% of which are singletons. This sequence was found in an adult with an advanced solid tumor such as melanoma, head and neck, liver or kidney cancer. The sequenced sample was CD4+ or CD8+ T cells sorted from blood, obtained in a trial of the OX40 agonist ivuxolimab.

CDR3 nucleotides: TGTGCCAGCCGACACATGAACACTGAAGCTTTCTTT. This encodes CASRHMNTEAFF. J is TRBJ1-1 and V is TRBV6-6; D call uncertain. The CDR3 covers 12 residues. Germline V lookup: CDR1 MNHNY, CDR2 SVGAGI (reference sequence). V dropped 8 bases and J dropped 0 bases, with 7 bases sitting between them.